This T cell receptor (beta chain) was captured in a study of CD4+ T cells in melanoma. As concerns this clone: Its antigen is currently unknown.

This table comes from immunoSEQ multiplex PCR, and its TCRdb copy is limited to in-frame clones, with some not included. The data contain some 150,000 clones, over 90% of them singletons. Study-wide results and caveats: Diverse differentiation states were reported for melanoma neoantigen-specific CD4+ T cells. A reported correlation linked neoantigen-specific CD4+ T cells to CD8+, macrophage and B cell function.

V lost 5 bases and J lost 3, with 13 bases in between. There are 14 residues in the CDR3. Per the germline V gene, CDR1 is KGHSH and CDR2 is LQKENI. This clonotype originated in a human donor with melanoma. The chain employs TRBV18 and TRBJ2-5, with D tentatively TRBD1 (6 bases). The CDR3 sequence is CASSRGQLKETQYF. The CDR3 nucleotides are TGTGCCAGCTCAAGAGGACAGTTGAAAGAGACCCAGTACTTC. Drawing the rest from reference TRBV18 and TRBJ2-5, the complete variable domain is NAGVMQNPRHLVRRRGQEARLRCSPMKGHSHVYWYRQLPEEGLKFMVYLQKENIIDESGMPKERFSAEFPKEGPSILRIQQVVRGDSAAYFCASSRGQLKETQYFGPGTRLLVL.